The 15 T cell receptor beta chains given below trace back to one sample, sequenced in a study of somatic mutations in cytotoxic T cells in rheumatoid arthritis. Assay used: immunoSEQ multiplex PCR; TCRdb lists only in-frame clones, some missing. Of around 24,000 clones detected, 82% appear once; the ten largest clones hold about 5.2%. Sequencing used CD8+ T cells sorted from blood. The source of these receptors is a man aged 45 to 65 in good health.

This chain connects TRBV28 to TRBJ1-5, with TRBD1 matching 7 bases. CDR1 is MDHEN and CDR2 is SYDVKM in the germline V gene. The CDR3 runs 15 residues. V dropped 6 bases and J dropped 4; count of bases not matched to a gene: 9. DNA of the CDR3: TGTGCCAGCAGATCTCCAACAGGGGCTAATCAGCCCCAGCATTTT. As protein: CASRSPTGANQPQHF.

In DNA, the CDR3 is TGTGCCAGCAGTTACAACTTGGTTGGGGCCAACGTCCTGACTTTC. Protein product: CASSYNLVGANVLTF. The chain carries TRBV6-5 and TRBJ2-6; D remains ambiguous. Trimming removed 2 bases at V and 3 bases at J, with 8 bases between. The V gene's germline CDR1 is MNHEY and CDR2 SVGAGI. CDR3 length: 15 residues.

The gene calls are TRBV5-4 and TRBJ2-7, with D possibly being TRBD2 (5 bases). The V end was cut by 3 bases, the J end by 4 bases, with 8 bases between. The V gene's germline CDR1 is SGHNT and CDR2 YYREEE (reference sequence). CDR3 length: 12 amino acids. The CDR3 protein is CASSSGGYEQYF. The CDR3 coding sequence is TGTGCCAGCAGCTCAGGCGGGTACGAGCAGTACTTC.

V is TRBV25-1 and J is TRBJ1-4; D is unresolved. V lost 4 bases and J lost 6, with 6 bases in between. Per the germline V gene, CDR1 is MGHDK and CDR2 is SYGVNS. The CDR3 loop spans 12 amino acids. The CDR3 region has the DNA TGTGCCAGCAGTGGACACGATGAAAAACTGTTTTTT. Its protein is CASSGHDEKLFF.

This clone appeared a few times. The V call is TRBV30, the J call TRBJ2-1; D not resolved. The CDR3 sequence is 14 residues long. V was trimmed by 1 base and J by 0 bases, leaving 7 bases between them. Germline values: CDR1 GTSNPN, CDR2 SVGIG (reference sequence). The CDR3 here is CAWSDFSSYNEQFF. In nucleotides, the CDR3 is TGTGCCTGGAGTGATTTTAGCTCCTACAATGAGCAGTTCTTC.

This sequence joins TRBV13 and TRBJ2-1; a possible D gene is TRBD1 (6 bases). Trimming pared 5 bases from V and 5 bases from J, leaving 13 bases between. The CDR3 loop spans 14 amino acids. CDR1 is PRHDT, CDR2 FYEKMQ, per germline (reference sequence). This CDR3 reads CASSIRTDNNEQFF. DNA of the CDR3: TGTGCCAGCAGCATAAGGACAGATAACAATGAGCAGTTCTTC.

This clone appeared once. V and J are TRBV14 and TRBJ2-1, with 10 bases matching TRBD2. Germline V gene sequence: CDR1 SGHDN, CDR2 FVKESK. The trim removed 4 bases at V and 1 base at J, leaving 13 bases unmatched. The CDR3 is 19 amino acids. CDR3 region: CASSLRASGSVGSYNEQFF. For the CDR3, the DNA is TGTGCCAGCAGCCTCAGAGCTAGCGGGAGCGTTGGGTCCTACAATGAGCAGTTCTTC.

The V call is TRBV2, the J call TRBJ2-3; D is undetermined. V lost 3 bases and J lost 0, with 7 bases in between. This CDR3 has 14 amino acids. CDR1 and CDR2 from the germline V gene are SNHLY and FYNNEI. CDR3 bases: TGTGCCAGCAGTGAGGTGGGAAGCACAGATACGCAGTATTTT. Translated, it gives CASSEVGSTDTQYF.

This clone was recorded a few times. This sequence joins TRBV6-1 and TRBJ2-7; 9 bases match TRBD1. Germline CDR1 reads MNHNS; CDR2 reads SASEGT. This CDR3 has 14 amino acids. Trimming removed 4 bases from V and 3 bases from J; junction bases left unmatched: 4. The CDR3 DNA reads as TGTGCCAGCAGTGCGGGGGGACAGGGCTACGAGCAGTACTTC. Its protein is CASSAGGQGYEQYF.

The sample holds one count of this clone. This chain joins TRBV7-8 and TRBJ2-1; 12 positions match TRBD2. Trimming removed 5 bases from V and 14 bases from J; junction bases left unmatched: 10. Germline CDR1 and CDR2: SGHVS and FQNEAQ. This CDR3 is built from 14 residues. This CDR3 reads CASSTLRLAGEEFF. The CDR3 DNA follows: TGTGCCAGCAGCACACTCCGACTAGCGGGGGAAGAGTTCTTC.

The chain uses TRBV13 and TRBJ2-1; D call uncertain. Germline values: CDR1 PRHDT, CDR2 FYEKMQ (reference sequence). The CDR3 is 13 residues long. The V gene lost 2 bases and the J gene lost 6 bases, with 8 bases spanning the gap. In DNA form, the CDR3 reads TGTGCCAGCAGCTTATGGTCGTTCAATGAGCAGTTCTTC. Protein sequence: CASSLWSFNEQFF.

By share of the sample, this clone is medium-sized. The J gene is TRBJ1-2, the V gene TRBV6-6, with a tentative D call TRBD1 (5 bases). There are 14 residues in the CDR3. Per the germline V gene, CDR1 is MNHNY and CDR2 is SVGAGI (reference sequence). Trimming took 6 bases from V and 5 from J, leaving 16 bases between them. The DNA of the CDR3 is TGTGCCAGCAGCCTGGGGGAGGGCGGATATGGCTACACCTTC. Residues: CASSLGEGGYGYTF.

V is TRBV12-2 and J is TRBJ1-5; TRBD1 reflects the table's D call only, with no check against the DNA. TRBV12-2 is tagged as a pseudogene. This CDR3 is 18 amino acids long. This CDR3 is CASRPPGPLGIAYQPQHF. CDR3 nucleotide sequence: TGTGCAAGTCGCCCACCAGGGCCGTTAGGTATTGCATATCAGCCCCAGCATTTT.

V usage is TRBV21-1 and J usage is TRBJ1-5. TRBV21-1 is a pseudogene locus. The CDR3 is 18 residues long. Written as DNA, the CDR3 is TGTGCCAGTCCGGCTGAACGGACTTCTGAGACGGGCAATCAGCCCCAGCATTTT. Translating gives CASPAERTSETGNQPQHF.

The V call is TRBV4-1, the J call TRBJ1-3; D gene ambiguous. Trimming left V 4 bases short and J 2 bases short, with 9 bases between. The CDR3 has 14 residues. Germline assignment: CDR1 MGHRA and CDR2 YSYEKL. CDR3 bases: TGCGCCAGCAGCCCTCCTGACCCTGGAAACACCATATATTTT. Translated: CASSPPDPGNTIYF.